These 13 T cell receptor beta chains were sequenced from one sample in a study of metastatic and nonmetastatic thyroid tumors. None of the patients had undergone any treatment ahead of thyroid surgery. From the PCR reads, TCRdb re-called clones with MiXCR. The table includes approximately 16,000 clones, roughly an eighth detected once. Sequenced material: tumor tissue. The receptor set was obtained from a female donor with papillary thyroid cancer or a benign thyroid nodule (not recorded which). Some clones in this sample may be carry-over from other donors' samples.

Ten or more counts support this clone. V usage is TRBV2 and J usage is TRBJ1-2; D remains unclear. CDR3 length: 12 residues. Germline CDR1 SNHLY, CDR2 FYNNEI. The V gene lost 5 bases and the J gene lost 2 bases, with 6 bases spanning the gap. The CDR3 DNA is TGTGCCAGCAGTCCCGGGAACTATGGCTACACCTTC. As protein: CASSPGNYGYTF.

This clone was counted many times. V gene TRBV7-9 combines with J gene TRBJ2-3, with a tentative D call TRBD1 (5 bases). CDR3 length: 13 residues. Trimming stripped 8 bases from V and 4 bases from J, with 13 bases between. Germline-derived CDR1 and CDR2 are SEHNR and FQNEAQ (reference sequence). CDR3: CASSEKGPDTQYF. In nucleotides, the CDR3 is TGTGCCAGCTCCGAAAAGGGGCCAGATACGCAGTATTTT.

This clone has a count of ten or more. The J gene is TRBJ1-1, the V gene TRBV19; 7 nucleotides line up with TRBD1. Looked up from germline, CDR1 is LNHDA and CDR2 is SQIVND (reference sequence). V shed 6 bases, J shed 2 bases, and the junction held 6 bases outside the gene matches. The CDR3 contains 14 residues. In nucleotides, the CDR3 is TGTGCCAGTAGCCACAGGGGTGGAAACACTGAAGCTTTCTTT. This gives the protein CASSHRGGNTEAFF.

This clone was observed many times. The gene calls are TRBV6-5 and TRBJ2-3; possibly TRBD2 for D (6 bases). Germline V gene data show CDR1 as MNHEY and CDR2 as SVGAGI. The CDR3 has 15 amino acids. V lost 0 bases and J lost 5, with 12 bases in between. The CDR3 protein is CASSYSTSFGDTQYF. The DNA of the CDR3 is TGTGCCAGCAGTTACTCGACTAGTTTCGGAGATACGCAGTATTTT.

This clone was counted a few times. A much larger clonotype is one base distant, so this may be a read error. CDR3 bases: TGCGCCAGCAGCCCGTTCGAGACTCAAGAGACCCTGTACTTC. Its protein product is CASSPFETQETLYF. The chain combines TRBV4-1 with TRBJ2-5, with unresolved D. Germline V CDR1 and CDR2: MGHRA, YSYEKL. The CDR3 is made up of 14 amino acids.

This clone came up once. This rearrangement joins TRBV20-1 to TRBJ2-7; 10 nucleotides match TRBD2. V shed 5 bases and J 7 bases; nucleotides not matched to a gene: 8. Germline lookup yields CDR1 DFQATT and CDR2 SNEGSKA (reference sequence). This CDR3 region has 13 residues. CDR3 bases: TGCAGTGCTCCCAGCGGGAGGGTGGAAGAGCAGTACTTC. Amino acids: CSAPSGRVEEQYF.

This clone was picked up a small number of times. The chain is built from TRBV5-1 and TRBJ1-1; TRBD1 might be the D (6 bases). This CDR3 comprises 13 residues. The germline V and J ends were trimmed by 5 bases and 2 bases, with 10 bases remaining between them. Germline loops: CDR1 SGHRS, CDR2 YFSETQ. In nucleotides, the CDR3 is TGCGCCAGCAGGCAGGGGTATAACACTGAAGCTTTCTTT. Its translation is CASRQGYNTEAFF. Filled out from reference TRBV5-1 and TRBJ1-1, the complete variable domain reads KAGVTQTPRYLIKTRGQQVTLSCSPISGHRSVSWYQQTPGQGLQFLFEYFSETQRNKGNFPGRFSGRQFSNSRSEMNVSTLELGDSALYLCASRQGYNTEAFFGQGTRLTVV.

The sample holds many counts of this clone. CDR3 sequence: CASSFRSLASEKLFF. CDR3 DNA sequence: TGTGCCAGCAGCTTCCGATCACTCGCCTCCGAAAAACTGTTTTTT. The rearrangement uses TRBV11-2 and TRBJ1-4; D is unclear. CDR1 is SGHAT, CDR2 FQNNGV, per germline. The CDR3 sequence is 15 residues long. Trimming shortened V by 3 bases and J by 8 bases, and 16 bases separated the two germline ends.

At least ten counts were recorded for this clone. Being one base from a much bigger clone, this may be a read error. The chain uses TRBV6-1 and TRBJ2-7, with D possibly being TRBD1 (5 bases). The CDR3 covers 14 residues. Germline V CDR1 and CDR2: MNHNS, SASEGT. The CDR3 protein is CASTERRALYGQYF. In nucleotides, the CDR3 is TGTGCCAGCACCGAGCGCAGGGCCCTCTACGGGCAGTACTTC.

This clone was recorded at least ten times. CDR3 in DNA: TGTGCCAGCAGCCCCAGAGATACGCAGTATTTT. Amino acids: CASSPRDTQYF. The V call is TRBV6-1, the J call TRBJ2-3; unclear D gene. Trimming cost V 6 bases and J 5 bases, with 6 bases left between them. Germline V CDR1 and CDR2: MNHNS, SASEGT. The CDR3 has 11 amino acids.

There are many counts of this clone. This rearrangement joins TRBV5-6 to TRBJ1-6; D remains unclear. The CDR3 length is 17 residues. Trimming cost V 4 bases and J 1 base, with 15 bases left between them. Per the germline V gene, CDR1 is SGHDT and CDR2 is YYEEEE. CDR3 sequence: CASSVTVHGSYNSPLHF. CDR3 DNA: TGTGCCAGCAGCGTCACGGTACATGGGTCCTATAATTCACCCCTCCACTTT.

This clone was observed a handful of times. J is TRBJ2-7 and V is TRBV6-1; D unresolved. Between the trimmed V and J ends, which lost 5 bases and 3 bases, there was a span of 14 bases. This CDR3 is 14 amino acids long. Germline-derived CDR1 and CDR2 are MNHNS and SASEGT. The CDR3 spells CASSLDPVRYEQYF. The CDR3 DNA reads TGTGCCAGCAGTTTAGACCCCGTCCGCTACGAGCAGTACTTC.

V gene TRBV14 combines with J gene TRBJ1-1, with no clear D. Between the trimmed V and J ends, which lost 2 bases and 4 bases, there was a span of 17 bases. In germline, CDR1 is SGHDN, CDR2 FVKESK. The CDR3 has 16 residues. The CDR3 coding sequence is TGTGCCAGCAGCCAATACCTCGTGGTGGGGAGCACTGAAGCTTTCTTT. This codes for CASSQYLVVGSTEAFF.